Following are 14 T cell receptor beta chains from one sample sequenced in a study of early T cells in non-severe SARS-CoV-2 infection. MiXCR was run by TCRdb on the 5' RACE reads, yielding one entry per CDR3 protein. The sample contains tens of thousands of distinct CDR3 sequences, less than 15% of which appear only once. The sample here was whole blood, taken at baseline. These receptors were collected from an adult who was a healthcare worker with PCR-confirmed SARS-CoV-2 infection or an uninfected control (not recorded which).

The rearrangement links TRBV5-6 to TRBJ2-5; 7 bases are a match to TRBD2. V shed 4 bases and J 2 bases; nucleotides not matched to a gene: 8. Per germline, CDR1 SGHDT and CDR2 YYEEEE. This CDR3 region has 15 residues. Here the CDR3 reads CASSVPGLRQETQYF. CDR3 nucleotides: TGTGCCAGCAGCGTGCCGGGACTACGTCAAGAGACCCAGTACTTC.

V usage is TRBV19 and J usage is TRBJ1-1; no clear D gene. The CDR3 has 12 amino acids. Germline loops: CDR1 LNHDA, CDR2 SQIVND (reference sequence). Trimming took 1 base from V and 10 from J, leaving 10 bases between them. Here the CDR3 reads CASSIGKGRAFF. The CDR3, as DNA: TGTGCCAGTAGTATAGGGAAAGGTCGAGCTTTCTTT.

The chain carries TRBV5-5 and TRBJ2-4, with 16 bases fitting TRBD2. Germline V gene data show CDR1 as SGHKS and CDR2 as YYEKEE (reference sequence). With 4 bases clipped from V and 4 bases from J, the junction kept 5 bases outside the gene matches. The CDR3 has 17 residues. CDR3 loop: CASSLGLAGGVKNIQYF. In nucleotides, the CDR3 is TGTGCCAGCAGCCTGGGACTAGCGGGAGGGGTTAAAAACATTCAGTACTTC.

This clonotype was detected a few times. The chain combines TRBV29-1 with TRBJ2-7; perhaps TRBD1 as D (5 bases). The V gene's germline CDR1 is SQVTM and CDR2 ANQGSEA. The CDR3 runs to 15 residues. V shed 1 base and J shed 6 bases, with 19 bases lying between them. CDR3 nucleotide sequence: TGCAGCGTTGAAGGAATCGGGTCTCAAGGGGCCGAGCAGTACTTC. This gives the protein CSVEGIGSQGAEQYF.

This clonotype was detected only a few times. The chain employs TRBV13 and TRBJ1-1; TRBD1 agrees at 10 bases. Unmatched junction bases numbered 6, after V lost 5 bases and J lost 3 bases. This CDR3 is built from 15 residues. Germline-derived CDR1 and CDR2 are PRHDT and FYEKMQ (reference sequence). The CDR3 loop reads CASSNRGQGDTEAFF. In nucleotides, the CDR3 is TGTGCCAGCAGCAATCGCGGACAGGGGGACACTGAAGCTTTCTTT.

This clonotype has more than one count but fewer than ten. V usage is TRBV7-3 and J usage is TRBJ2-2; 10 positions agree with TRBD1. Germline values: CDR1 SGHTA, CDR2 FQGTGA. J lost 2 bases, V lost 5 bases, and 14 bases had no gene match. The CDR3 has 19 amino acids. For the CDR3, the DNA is TGTGCCAGCAGCCAATTCCCCGGGACAGGGGCCCTAAACACCGGGGAGCTGTTTTTT. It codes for CASSQFPGTGALNTGELFF.

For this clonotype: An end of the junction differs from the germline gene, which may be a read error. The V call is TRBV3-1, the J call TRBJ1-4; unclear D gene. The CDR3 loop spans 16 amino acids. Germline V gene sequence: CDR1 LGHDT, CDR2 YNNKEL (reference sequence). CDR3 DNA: TGTGCCAGTAGCCAAGATCCCAGACCAACTAATGAAAAACTGTTTTTT. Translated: CASSQDPRPTNEKLFF.

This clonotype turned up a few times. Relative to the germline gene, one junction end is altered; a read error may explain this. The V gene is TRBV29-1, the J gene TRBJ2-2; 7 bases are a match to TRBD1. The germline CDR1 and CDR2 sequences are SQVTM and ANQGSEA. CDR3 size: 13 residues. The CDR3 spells CSVGQGVTGELFF. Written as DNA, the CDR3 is TGCAGCGTTGGACAGGGAGTCACCGGGGAGCTTTTTTTT.

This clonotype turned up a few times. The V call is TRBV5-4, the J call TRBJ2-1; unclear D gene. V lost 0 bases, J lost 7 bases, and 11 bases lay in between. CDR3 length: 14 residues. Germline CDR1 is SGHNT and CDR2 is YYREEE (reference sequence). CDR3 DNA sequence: TGTGCCAGCAGCTTGGGTGACTCCCTAAATGAGCAGTTCTTC. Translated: CASSLGDSLNEQFF.

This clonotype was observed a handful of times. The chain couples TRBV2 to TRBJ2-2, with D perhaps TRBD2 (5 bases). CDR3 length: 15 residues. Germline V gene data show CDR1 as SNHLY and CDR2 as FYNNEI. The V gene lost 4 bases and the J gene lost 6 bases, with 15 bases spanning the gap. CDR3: CASSGASNIPGELFF. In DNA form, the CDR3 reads TGTGCCAGCAGTGGGGCTAGCAATATTCCCGGGGAGCTGTTTTTT.

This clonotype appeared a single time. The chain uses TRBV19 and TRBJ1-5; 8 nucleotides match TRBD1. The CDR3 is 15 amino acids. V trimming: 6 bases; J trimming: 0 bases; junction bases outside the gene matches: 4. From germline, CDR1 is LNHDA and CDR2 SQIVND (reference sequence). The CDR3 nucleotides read TGTGCCAGTAGAAGGACAGGGAATAGCAATCAGCCCCAGCATTTT. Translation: CASRRTGNSNQPQHF. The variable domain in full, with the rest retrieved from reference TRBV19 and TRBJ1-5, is DGGITQSPKYLFRKEGQNVTLSCEQNLNHDAMYWYRQDPGQGLRLIYYSQIVNDFQKGDIAEGYSVSREKKESFPLTVTSAQKNPTAFYLCASRRTGNSNQPQHFGDGTRLSIL.

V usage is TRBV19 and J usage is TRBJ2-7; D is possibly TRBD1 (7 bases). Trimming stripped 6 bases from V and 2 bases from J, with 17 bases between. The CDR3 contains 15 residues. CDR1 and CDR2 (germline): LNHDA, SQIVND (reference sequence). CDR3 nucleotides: TGTGCCAGTAGACTCCAGGGGGGCCCAACCTACGAGCAGTACTTC. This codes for CASRLQGGPTYEQYF.

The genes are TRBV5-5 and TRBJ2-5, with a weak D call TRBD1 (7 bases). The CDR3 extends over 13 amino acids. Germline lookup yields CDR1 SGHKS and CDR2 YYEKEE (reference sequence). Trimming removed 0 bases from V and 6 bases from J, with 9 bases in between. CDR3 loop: CASSLAGGQTQYF. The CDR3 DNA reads TGTGCCAGCAGCTTGGCAGGGGGGCAGACCCAGTACTTC.

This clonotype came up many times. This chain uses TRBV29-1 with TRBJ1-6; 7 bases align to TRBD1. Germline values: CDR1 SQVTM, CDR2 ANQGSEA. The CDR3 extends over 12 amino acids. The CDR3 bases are TGCAGTGTGCGACAGGGAAATTCACCCCTCCACTTT. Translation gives CSVRQGNSPLHF.